The clone carrying this TCR beta chain was observed a single time. These data are taken from a study of blood T cell repertoires in COVID-19. Background on the study: Researchers got acute and convalescent COVID-19 samples from the United States, Italy and Spain. T cells, B-cell-depleted T cells, or PBMCs provided the cDNA or gDNA that served as material.

Authors' analysis steps: Estimated nucleated cell counts came from reference gene primer amplification. Assay: immunoSEQ multiplex PCR; the TCRdb copy retains only in-frame clones and omits some. V and J calls and clone size come straight from that table; D and trimming were deduced from the DNA. The repertoire includes about 89,000 clones, 75% to 95% of them detected once, and approximately 2.3% sits in the top ten. V gave up 7 bases and J gave up 0 bases, with 11 bases separating them. This CDR3 is built from 14 residues. Germline assignment: CDR1 SGHKS and CDR2 YYEKEE (reference sequence). The receptor's source is a human donor with active COVID-19. The donor label of this sample is uncertain. The chain employs TRBV5-5 and TRBJ1-3; no clear D. Source material: peripheral blood. The CDR3 DNA sequence: TGTGCCAGCCAATTCAGCGGCTCTGGAAACACCATATATTTT. Translated: CASQFSGSGNTIYF.